The subject of this entry is one TCR beta chain. The data belong to a study of preoperative IRX-2 immunotherapy in early breast cancer. Treatment here: preoperative locoregional IRX-2 cytokine immunotherapy. Patients received preoperative, locoregional IRX-2 cytokine immunotherapy in a phase Ib study. Assay: immunoSEQ multiplex PCR; the TCRdb copy retains only in-frame clones and omits some. The table shows under 20,000 clones, with approximately 80% occurring only once. The CDR3 length is 15 residues. The germline gives CDR1 LNHDA, CDR2 SQIVND (reference sequence). The ends lost 5 bases at V and 3 bases at J; junction bases unmatched: 4.

The source of this sequence is a human donor with breast cancer. The sequences come from lymph node tissue, collected after IRX-2 immunotherapy. The rearrangement links TRBV19 to TRBJ2-5, with 12 bases identical to TRBD2. The chain's CDR3 is CASSSWTSGEETQYF. CDR3 nucleotide sequence: TGTGCCAGTAGTTCATGGACTAGCGGGGAAGAGACCCAGTACTTC.